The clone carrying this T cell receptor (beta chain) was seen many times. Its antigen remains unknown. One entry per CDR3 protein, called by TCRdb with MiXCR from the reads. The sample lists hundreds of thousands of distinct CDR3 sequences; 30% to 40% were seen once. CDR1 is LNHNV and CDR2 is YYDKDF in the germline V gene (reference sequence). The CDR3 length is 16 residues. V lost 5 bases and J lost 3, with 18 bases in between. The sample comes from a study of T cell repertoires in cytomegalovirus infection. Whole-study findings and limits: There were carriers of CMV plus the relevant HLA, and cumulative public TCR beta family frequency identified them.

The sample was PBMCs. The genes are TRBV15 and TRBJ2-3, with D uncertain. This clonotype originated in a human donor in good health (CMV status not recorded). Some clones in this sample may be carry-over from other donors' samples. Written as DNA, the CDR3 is TGTGCCACCAGCCTGGACGGTCGGACCGGGACAGATACGCAGTATTTT. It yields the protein CATSLDGRTGTDTQYF.